This T cell receptor beta chain stems from a study of T-cell reconstitution after alpha-beta-depleted transplantation in children. From germline, CDR1 is SGHRS and CDR2 YFSETQ. The junction had 10 bases not matched to a gene; V was cut back by 0 bases and J by 4 bases. The CDR3 has 16 amino acids. This clonotype has ten or more counts. Preparation of the TCRbeta library was carried out with unique molecular identifiers. TCRdb reprocessed the PCR reads with MiXCR, giving one entry per CDR3 protein. The sample shows some 490,000 distinct CDR3 sequences, approximately 12% of them seen only once. The sequencing used PBMCs from the stem cell graft donor, collected from the stem cell graft. The TCR comes from a human donor who donated a stem cell graft to a child with combined immunodeficiency. The rearrangement uses TRBV5-1 and TRBJ2-7, with 7 bases lining up with TRBD1. The CDR3 is CASSLEPGQPTYEQYF. The CDR3 nucleotides read TGCGCCAGCAGCTTGGAACCGGGACAGCCTACTTACGAGCAGTACTTC. Looking up the rest from reference TRBV5-1 and TRBJ2-7 gives the full variable domain: KAGVTQTPRYLIKTRGQQVTLSCSPISGHRSVSWYQQTPGQGLQFLFEYFSETQRNKGNFPGRFSGRQFSNSRSEMNVSTLELGDSALYLCASSLEPGQPTYEQYFGPGTRLTVT.